This TCR beta chain was retrieved from a study of OX40 agonist ivuxolimab in advanced cancers. Germline CDR1 MGHRA, CDR2 YSYEKL. V dropped 6 bases and J dropped 0 bases, with 18 bases sitting between them. The CDR3 sequence is 16 residues long. Method: immunoSEQ multiplex PCR; TCRdb's copy keeps in-frame clones and lacks some. The data contain tens of thousands of clones, approximately 86% of them seen just once; the ten biggest clones take up approximately 1.1%. The sequence was collected from an adult with an advanced solid tumor such as melanoma, head and neck, liver or kidney cancer. This specimen was CD4+ or CD8+ T cells sorted from blood, taken in a trial of the OX40 agonist ivuxolimab. This chain joins TRBV4-1 and TRBJ2-7; D might be TRBD2 (6 bases). CDR3 in amino acids: CASSRGRGDDSYEQYF. As DNA, the CDR3 is TGCGCCAGCAGTCGCGGGCGGGGAGACGACTCCTACGAGCAGTACTTC.